The 10 T cell receptor beta chains listed next were all sequenced from one sample in a study of cytomegalovirus exposure and HLA in healthy donors. It was with 60 Vbeta and 13 Jbeta primers that the PCR ran. TCRdb's table, derived via immunoSEQ multiplex PCR, lists solely in-frame clones and lacks some. With approximately 100,000 clones in the sample, the ten largest clones hold approximately 0.6%. Sequencing input: PBMCs. The receptors were sampled from a man aged 50 or older in good health and CMV-seronegative.

V usage is TRBV28 and J usage is TRBJ1-2; 8 bases map to TRBD1. Trimming cost V 6 bases and J 2 bases; bases outside gene matches: 2. This CDR3 has 13 residues. Per the germline V gene, CDR1 is MDHEN and CDR2 is SYDVKM. DNA of the CDR3: TGTGCCAGCAGCCGGGACAGGAACTATGGCTACACCTTC. This translates into CASSRDRNYGYTF.

This chain joins TRBV4-3 and TRBJ2-3, with D possibly TRBD2 on 6 matching bases. Germline CDR1 is LGHNA and CDR2 is YSLEER. The V and J ends lost 4 bases and 0 bases respectively, with 11 bases between them. The CDR3 runs to 15 residues. CDR3 in amino acids: CASSRTIKSTDTQYF. Written as DNA, the CDR3 is TGCGCCAGCAGCCGGACTATTAAAAGCACAGATACGCAGTATTTT.

V is TRBV27 and J is TRBJ2-2; no clear D. There are 13 residues in the CDR3. The V end lost 6 bases, the J end lost 4 bases, and 9 bases lay between the germline ends. The germline V gene has CDR1 MNHEY and CDR2 SMNVEV (reference sequence). The CDR3 region is CASSLGVTGELFF. The CDR3 bases are TGTGCCAGCAGCCTCGGAGTCACCGGGGAGCTGTTTTTT.

The chain combines TRBV19 with TRBJ2-1; 8 positions match TRBD1. CDR3 size: 15 residues. The ends lost 7 bases at V and 0 bases at J; junction bases unmatched: 5. Germline V gene data show CDR1 as LNHDA and CDR2 as SQIVND (reference sequence). CDR3 sequence reads: CASNTGGSSYNEQFF. CDR3 nucleotide sequence: TGTGCCAGTAACACAGGGGGAAGCTCCTACAATGAGCAGTTCTTC.

The J gene is TRBJ1-1, the V gene TRBV4-1, with a tentative D call TRBD1 (6 bases). CDR1 is MGHRA and CDR2 is YSYEKL in the germline V gene. V gave up 9 bases and J gave up 0 bases, with 8 bases separating them. The CDR3 has 12 residues. The CDR3 DNA follows: TGCGCCAGTCAGGGGCTGAACACTGAAGCTTTCTTT. Encoded protein: CASQGLNTEAFF.

The chain employs TRBV9 and TRBJ2-7; D is unclear. Germline CDR1 reads SGDLS; CDR2 reads YYNGEE. This CDR3 comprises 15 residues. V lost 1 base and J 5 bases, leaving 16 bases between the germline ends. The CDR3 is CASSVSLSYENEQYF. The CDR3 DNA reads as TGTGCCAGCAGCGTATCATTGTCCTACGAAAACGAGCAGTACTTC. Full variable domain (missing parts from reference TRBV9 and TRBJ2-7): DSGVTQTPKHLITATGQRVTLRCSPRSGDLSVYWYQQSLDQGLQFLIQYYNGEERAKGNILERFSAQQFPDLHSELNLSSLELGDSALYFCASSVSLSYENEQYFGPGTRLTVT.

The J gene is TRBJ2-4, the V gene TRBV13, with 7 bases aligning to TRBD2. With V trimmed by 5 bases and J by 1 base, 5 bases remained unmatched. The CDR3 has 15 residues. CDR1 is PRHDT, CDR2 FYEKMQ, per germline (reference sequence). Here the CDR3 reads CASSISRGAKNIQYF. The CDR3 coding sequence is TGTGCCAGCAGCATCTCGCGGGGGGCCAAAAACATTCAGTACTTC.

This chain connects TRBV6-1 to TRBJ1-1; D not certain. CDR3 size: 14 residues. Germline CDR1 and CDR2: MNHNS and SASEGT. V was trimmed by 6 bases and J by 0 bases, leaving 11 bases between them. The chain's CDR3 is CASRGPPLNTEAFF. The CDR3 coding sequence is TGTGCCAGCAGGGGCCCCCCTTTGAACACTGAAGCTTTCTTT.

The chain has TRBV9 and TRBJ2-1; 9 bases match TRBD2. Germline V gene data show CDR1 as SGDLS and CDR2 as YYNGEE. This CDR3 contains 16 residues. V dropped 1 base and J dropped 7; count of bases not matched to a gene: 9. The CDR3 loop reads CASSVSPSGIGNEQFF. In nucleotides, the CDR3 is TGTGCCAGCAGCGTATCACCTAGCGGGATAGGGAATGAGCAGTTCTTC.

The chain uses TRBV5-4 and TRBJ1-2; 7 bases are shared with TRBD1. V lost 4 bases and J lost 4; bases outside the gene matches: 7. The length of the CDR3 is 14 residues. Germline V CDR1 and CDR2: SGHNT, YYREEE (reference sequence). The CDR3 region has the DNA TGTGCCAGCAGCGCCCCTGGACAGGTCTATGGCTACACCTTC. This translates into CASSAPGQVYGYTF.